Following are 24 T cell receptor beta chains from one sample sequenced in a study of cytomegalovirus exposure and HLA in healthy donors. PCR was performed using 60 Vbeta and 13 Jbeta primers. This table comes from immunoSEQ multiplex PCR, and its TCRdb copy is limited to in-frame clones, with some not included. The sample has approximately 46,000 clones; 72% are singletons. Source material: PBMCs. The receptors shown here come from a man aged 30 to 45 in good health and CMV-seronegative.

The chain uses TRBV19 and TRBJ2-3; D is undetermined. Trimming removed 6 bases from V and 6 bases from J, with 10 bases in between. The CDR3 sequence is 12 residues long. The germline CDR1 and CDR2 sequences are LNHDA and SQIVND (reference sequence). Here the CDR3 reads CASSPRSDTQYF. CDR3 coding DNA: TGTGCCAGTAGCCCGAGGTCTGATACGCAGTATTTT.

This clone was detected a few times. J is TRBJ1-4 and V is TRBV6-4; no reliable D call. Germline assignment: CDR1 MRHNA and CDR2 SNTAGT. Trimming removed 7 bases from V and 4 bases from J, with 13 bases in between. This CDR3 comprises 14 residues. CDR3 sequence: CASTNGVGNEKLFF. DNA for the CDR3: TGTGCCAGCACTAACGGGGTCGGTAATGAAAAACTGTTTTTT.

The chain is built from TRBV5-1 and TRBJ2-1; no reliable D call. The germline CDR1 and CDR2 sequences are SGHRS and YFSETQ. The CDR3 totals 12 residues. V lost 7 bases, J lost 8 bases, and 13 bases lay in between. The CDR3 DNA follows: TGCGCCAGCCGTGTGGGCCAAGATGAGCAGTTCTTC. The encoded protein is CASRVGQDEQFF.

The rearrangement joins TRBV19 to TRBJ1-3; no firm D call. The V and J ends lost 6 bases and 0 bases respectively, with 12 bases between them. The germline gives CDR1 LNHDA, CDR2 SQIVND (reference sequence). This CDR3 region has 15 residues. Here the CDR3 DNA reads TGTGCCAGTAGAATCGCCCTATCCTCTGGAAACACCATATATTTT. Encoded protein: CASRIALSSGNTIYF.

The chain links TRBV6-5 to TRBJ1-4, with D maybe TRBD1 (5 bases). The V gene's germline CDR1 is MNHEY and CDR2 SVGAGI. V was clipped by 2 bases and J by 7 bases, with 11 bases between them. The CDR3 length is 14 residues. This CDR3 is CASSYTADSEKLFF. CDR3 nucleotides: TGTGCCAGCAGTTACACCGCAGACAGTGAAAAACTGTTTTTT.

The chain uses TRBV6-5 and TRBJ1-1; D ambiguous. This CDR3 comprises 13 residues. CDR1 is MNHEY, CDR2 SVGAGI, per germline. Trimming shortened V by 8 bases and J by 2 bases, and 12 bases separated the two germline ends. The CDR3 protein is CASQVEFNTEAFF. CDR3 nucleotide sequence: TGTGCCAGCCAAGTGGAGTTTAACACTGAAGCTTTCTTT.

The chain uses TRBV9 and TRBJ2-7, with D tentatively TRBD1 (6 bases). The CDR3 sequence is 15 residues long. Trimming left V 0 bases short and J 3 bases short, with 13 bases between. Germline V gene lookup returns CDR1 SGDLS and CDR2 YYNGEE. The CDR3 bases are TGTGCCAGCAGCGTAGGATGGGACACGGGCTACGAGCAGTACTTC. It yields the protein CASSVGWDTGYEQYF.

The gene calls are TRBV2 and TRBJ2-7; 10 bases fit TRBD1. The CDR3 covers 14 residues. Germline V gene lookup returns CDR1 SNHLY and CDR2 FYNNEI. Germline trimming cut 7 bases from V and 3 bases from J; bases unmatched to any gene: 6. The CDR3 loop is CASNKDRGGYEQYF. The CDR3 DNA reads as TGTGCCAGCAATAAGGACAGGGGGGGCTACGAGCAGTACTTC.

Concerning this clone itself: The junction departs from germline at one end; a sequencing error may be responsible. V and J are TRBV7-9 and TRBJ1-3, with D possibly being TRBD1 (5 bases). CDR3 length: 12 residues. Germline values: CDR1 SEHNR, CDR2 FQNEAQ (reference sequence). CDR3 DNA: TGTTCCAGCAGACTACCGGGGGACACCATATATTTT. This translates into CSSRLPGDTIYF. Filled out from reference TRBV7-9 and TRBJ1-3, the complete variable domain reads DTGVSQNPRHKITKRGQNVTFRCDPISEHNRLYWYRQTLGQGPEFLTYFQNEAQLEKSRLLSDRFSAERPKGSFSTLEIQRTEQGDSAMYLCSSRLPGDTIYFGEGSWLTVV.

This clone was detected a few times. This sequence joins TRBV15 and TRBJ1-2, with TRBD1 matching over 9 bases. Unmatched junction bases numbered 10, after V lost 0 bases and J lost 8 bases. Germline V CDR1 and CDR2: LNHNV, YYDKDF (reference sequence). The CDR3 runs 16 residues. CDR3 loop: CATSRESGTGSYGYTF. CDR3 nucleotides: TGTGCCACCAGCAGAGAATCCGGGACAGGGTCTTACGGCTACACCTTC. Full variable domain (outside the CDR3, taken from reference TRBV15 and TRBJ1-2): DAMVIQNPRYQVTQFGKPVTLSCSQTLNHNVMYWYQQKSSQAPKLLFHYYDKDFNNEADTPDNFQSRRPNTSFCFLDIRSPGLGDTAMYLCATSRESGTGSYGYTFGSGTRLTVV.

This rearrangement joins TRBV19 to TRBJ2-1, with TRBD1 matching over 10 bases. The junction had 6 bases not matched to a gene; V was cut back by 4 bases and J by 6 bases. Germline V lookup: CDR1 LNHDA, CDR2 SQIVND (reference sequence). This CDR3 region has 15 residues. CDR3 nucleotide sequence: TGTGCCAGTAGTAGGGGGGACAGGGGTTTCAATGAGCAGTTCTTC. This encodes CASSRGDRGFNEQFF.

Sample share makes this clone medium-sized (0.01 to 0.1%). V gene TRBV6-5 combines with J gene TRBJ1-3, with a weak D call TRBD1 (6 bases). Germline assignment: CDR1 MNHEY and CDR2 SVGAGI. The CDR3 runs to 14 residues. Deletions cut 7 bases from V and 5 bases from J, with 15 bases between. CDR3 DNA sequence: TGTGCCAGCACCCCTGACAGGAGGAGAAACACCATATATTTT. This sequence encodes CASTPDRRRNTIYF.

The rearrangement uses TRBV6-6 and TRBJ2-6; TRBD1 matches at 7 bases. This CDR3 has 14 amino acids. The V gene's germline CDR1 is MNHNY and CDR2 SVGAGI (reference sequence). V shed 8 bases and J 10 bases; nucleotides not matched to a gene: 11. Here the CDR3 reads CASQPTGSLNVLTF. The CDR3 region has the DNA TGTGCCAGCCAACCGACAGGGTCTTTAAACGTCCTGACTTTC.

This sequence joins TRBV10-1 and TRBJ2-3, with 11 bases fitting TRBD2. The germline gives CDR1 WNHNN, CDR2 SYGVQD (reference sequence). The CDR3 is made up of 17 amino acids. The ends lost 2 bases at V and 5 bases at J; junction bases unmatched: 9. The CDR3 nucleotides read TGCGCCAGCAGTGAGCCGCCGACTAGCGGGACGGTAGATACGCAGTATTTT. This translates into CASSEPPTSGTVDTQYF.

The V call is TRBV27, the J call TRBJ1-2, with a tentative D call TRBD1 (6 bases). Germline V gives CDR1 MNHEY, CDR2 SMNVEV (reference sequence). CDR3 length: 15 amino acids. The germline V and J ends were trimmed by 1 base and 2 bases, with 11 bases remaining between them. The CDR3 region is CASSLYPGANYGYTF. For the CDR3, the DNA is TGTGCCAGCAGTTTATATCCAGGGGCGAACTATGGCTACACCTTC.

This chain uses TRBV15 with TRBJ1-1; D possibly corresponds to TRBD1 (5 bases). The length of the CDR3 is 14 residues. V lost 0 bases and J 3 bases, leaving 8 bases between the germline ends. The germline gives CDR1 LNHNV, CDR2 YYDKDF (reference sequence). CDR3 protein: CATSREGRDTEAFF. Written as DNA, the CDR3 is TGTGCCACCAGCAGAGAGGGCAGGGACACTGAAGCTTTCTTT.

As DNA, the CDR3 is TGTGCCAGCAGCGTTACAATAGGACAGGGTCCTGGAAACACCATATATTTT. Residues: CASSVTIGQGPGNTIYF. The chain employs TRBV9 and TRBJ1-3, with 8 bases identical to TRBD1. The ends lost 2 bases at V and 2 bases at J; junction bases unmatched: 9. The CDR3 sequence is 17 residues long. Germline loops: CDR1 SGDLS, CDR2 YYNGEE.

The chain recombines TRBV11-3 with TRBJ2-3; TRBD1 is a possible D gene (6 bases). Germline V gene sequence: CDR1 SGHNT, CDR2 YENEEA. The CDR3 has 13 amino acids. V lost 5 bases to trimming and J lost 3 bases, with 9 bases between them. CDR3 residues: CASSQRGTDTQYF. CDR3 bases: TGTGCCAGCAGCCAAAGGGGGACAGATACGCAGTATTTT.

This chain links TRBV27 with TRBJ2-7; 10 bases are a match to TRBD2. CDR1 is MNHEY and CDR2 is SMNVEV in the germline V gene (reference sequence). The V and J ends lost 7 bases and 4 bases, in that order; junction bases with no gene match: 19. There are 18 residues in the CDR3. This CDR3 is CASKLGGEGTSADYEQYF. DNA for the CDR3: TGTGCCAGCAAGTTGGGGGGCGAGGGGACTAGCGCTGATTACGAGCAGTACTTC.

This clone was detected only once. The genes are TRBV27 and TRBJ1-1, with D maybe TRBD1 (5 bases). The V and J ends lost 6 bases and 5 bases respectively, with 16 bases between them. Germline loops: CDR1 MNHEY, CDR2 SMNVEV (reference sequence). The CDR3 extends over 14 amino acids. CDR3 protein: CASSHGGAMTEAFF. The CDR3 DNA follows: TGTGCCAGCAGCCACGGAGGGGCGATGACTGAAGCTTTCTTT.

J is TRBJ1-5 and V is TRBV7-8; D may be TRBD1 (5 bases). V lost 5 bases to trimming and J lost 5 bases, with 16 bases between them. Germline CDR1 SGHVS, CDR2 FQNEAQ. The CDR3 is 15 residues long. The chain's CDR3 is CASSNLISGYQPQHF. The CDR3 region has the DNA TGTGCCAGCAGCAACCTAATTTCAGGGTATCAGCCCCAGCATTTT. The full variable domain, its missing parts supplied by reference TRBV7-8 and TRBJ1-5, is GAGVSQSPRYKVAKRGQDVALRCDPISGHVSLFWYQQALGQGPEFLTYFQNEAQLDKSGLPSDRFFAERPEGSVSTLKIQRTQQEDSAVYLCASSNLISGYQPQHFGDGTRLSIL.

This sequence joins TRBV7-9 and TRBJ1-1; 8 bases line up with TRBD1. The CDR3 is 15 amino acids. CDR1 is SEHNR and CDR2 is FQNEAQ in the germline V gene (reference sequence). Unmatched junction bases numbered 6, after V lost 5 bases and J lost 1 base. The CDR3 is CASSPRTGRNTEAFF. The CDR3 DNA follows: TGTGCCAGCAGCCCGAGGACAGGGAGGAACACTGAAGCTTTCTTT.

The chain recombines TRBV19 with TRBJ1-5; TRBD1 is a possible D gene (5 bases). This CDR3 region has 14 residues. V was shortened by 7 bases and J by 3 bases, with 13 bases between the two germline ends. CDR1 LNHDA and CDR2 SQIVND come from the germline V gene (reference sequence). The CDR3 protein is CASTPDSNNQPQHF. In DNA form, the CDR3 reads TGTGCCAGTACCCCTGACAGCAACAATCAGCCCCAGCATTTT.

The V gene is TRBV4-2, the J gene TRBJ2-4; TRBD2 matches at 9 bases. This CDR3 contains 15 residues. V lost 5 bases, J lost 0 bases, and 2 bases stayed unmatched. Germline V gene lookup returns CDR1 LGHNA and CDR2 YNFKEQ. CDR3 sequence (DNA): TGTGCCAGCAGCTCACTAGCGGGAGCCAAAAACATTCAGTACTTC. Translated: CASSSLAGAKNIQYF.